The source of this T cell receptor beta chain is a study of read filtering for tumor transcriptome and immune sequencing. A few counts support this clonotype. Its target is unknown. As the CDR3 is not closed by the conserved phenylalanine or tryptophan, this likely results from a read error. Molecular barcoded adaptors covering alpha/delta and beta/gamma chains were used on 400 ng RNA. TCRdb recomputed calls from the reads with MiXCR, one row per CDR3 protein. The table has 85,000 to 100,000 distinct CDR3 sequences, 20% to 25% seen once; the top ten hold roughly 11%. Points from the study as a whole: IR-seq captured clonotypes deeper and more reliably than RNA-seq. Correlation between methods rose after single-read clonotypes were removed.

Bone marrow was sampled from every patient at the time of active disease. V was cut by 4 bases and J by 1 base, with 8 bases left in between. Germline CDR1 SGHRS, CDR2 YFSETQ. This CDR3 is built from 13 residues. The sequence came from a donor at least 40 years old with multiple myeloma. The genes are TRBV5-1 and TRBJ1-1; the D is unclear. Sequencing was done on a sample of a population of CD138-negative cells sorted from bone marrow. This CDR3 is CASSIDPNTEAFL. CDR3 nucleotide sequence: TGCGCCAGCAGCATAGACCCGAACACTGAAGCTTTCTTG.